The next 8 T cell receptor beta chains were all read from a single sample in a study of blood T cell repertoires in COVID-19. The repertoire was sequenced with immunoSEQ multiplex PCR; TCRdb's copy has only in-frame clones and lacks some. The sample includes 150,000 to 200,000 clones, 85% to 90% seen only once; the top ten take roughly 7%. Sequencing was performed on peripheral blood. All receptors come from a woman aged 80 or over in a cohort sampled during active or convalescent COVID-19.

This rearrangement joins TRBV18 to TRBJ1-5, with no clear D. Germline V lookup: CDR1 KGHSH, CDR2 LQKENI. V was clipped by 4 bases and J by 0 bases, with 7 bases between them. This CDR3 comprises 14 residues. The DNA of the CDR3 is TGTGCCAGCTCACTTTCCTATAGCAATCAGCCCCAGCATTTT. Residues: CASSLSYSNQPQHF.

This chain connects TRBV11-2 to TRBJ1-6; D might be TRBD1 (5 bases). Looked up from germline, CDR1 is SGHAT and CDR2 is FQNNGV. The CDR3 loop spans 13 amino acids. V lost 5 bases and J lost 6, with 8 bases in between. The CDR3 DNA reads TGTGCCAGCAGCCCAGGGTCTAATTCACCCCTCCACTTT. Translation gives CASSPGSNSPLHF.

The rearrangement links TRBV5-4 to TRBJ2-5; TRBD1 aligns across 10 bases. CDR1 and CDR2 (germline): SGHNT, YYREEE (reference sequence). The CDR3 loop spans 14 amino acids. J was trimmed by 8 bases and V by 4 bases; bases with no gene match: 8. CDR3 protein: CASSAEDRGITQYF. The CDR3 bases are TGTGCCAGCAGCGCCGAGGACAGGGGGATAACCCAGTACTTC. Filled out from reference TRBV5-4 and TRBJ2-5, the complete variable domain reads ETGVTQSPTHLIKTRGQQVTLRCSSQSGHNTVSWYQQALGQGPQFIFQYYREEENGRGNFPPRFSGLQFPNYSSELNVNALELDDSALYLCASSAEDRGITQYFGPGTRLLVL.

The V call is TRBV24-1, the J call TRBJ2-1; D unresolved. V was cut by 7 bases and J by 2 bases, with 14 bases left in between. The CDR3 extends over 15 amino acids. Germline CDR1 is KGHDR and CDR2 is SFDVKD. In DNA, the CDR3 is TGTGCCACCAGCCAGAGGCGTGGTCCCTACAATGAGCAGTTCTTC. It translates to CATSQRRGPYNEQFF.

Here the CDR3 reads CASSPRGRTGNTIYF. CDR3 in DNA: TGTGCCAGCAGCCCCAGGGGGCGGACCGGAAACACCATATATTTT. This chain uses TRBV6-2 or TRBV6-3 with TRBJ1-3, with 8 bases that match TRBD1. V was pared by 6 bases and J by 4 bases, with 8 bases of the junction left unmatched. The CDR3 contains 15 residues. Germline V gene sequence: CDR1 MNHEY, CDR2 SVGEGT.

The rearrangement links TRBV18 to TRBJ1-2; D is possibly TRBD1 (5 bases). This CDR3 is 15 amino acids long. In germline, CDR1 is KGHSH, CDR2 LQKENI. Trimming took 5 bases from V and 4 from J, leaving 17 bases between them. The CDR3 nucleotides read TGTGCCAGCTCATCCGGGGGGGAAACAGCCTATGGCTACACCTTC. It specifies CASSSGGETAYGYTF.

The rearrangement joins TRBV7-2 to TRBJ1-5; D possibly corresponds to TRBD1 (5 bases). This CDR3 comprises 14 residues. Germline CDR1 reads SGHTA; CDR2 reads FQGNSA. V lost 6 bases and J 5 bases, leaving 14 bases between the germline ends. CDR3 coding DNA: TGTGCCAGCAGTAGAAGGGGATTCGATCAGCCCCAGCATTTT. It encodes CASSRRGFDQPQHF. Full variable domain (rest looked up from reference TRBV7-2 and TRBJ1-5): GAGVSQSPSNKVTEKGKDVELRCDPISGHTALYWYRQSLGQGLEFLIYFQGNSAPDKSGLPSDRFSAERTGGSVSTLTIQRTQQEDSAVYLCASSRRGFDQPQHFGDGTRLSIL.

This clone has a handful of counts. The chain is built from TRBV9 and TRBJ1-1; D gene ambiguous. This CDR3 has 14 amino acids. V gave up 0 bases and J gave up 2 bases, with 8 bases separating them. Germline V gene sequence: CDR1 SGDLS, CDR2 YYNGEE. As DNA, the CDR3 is TGTGCCAGCAGCGTAGTGCAGTTTAACACTGAAGCTTTCTTT. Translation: CASSVVQFNTEAFF.